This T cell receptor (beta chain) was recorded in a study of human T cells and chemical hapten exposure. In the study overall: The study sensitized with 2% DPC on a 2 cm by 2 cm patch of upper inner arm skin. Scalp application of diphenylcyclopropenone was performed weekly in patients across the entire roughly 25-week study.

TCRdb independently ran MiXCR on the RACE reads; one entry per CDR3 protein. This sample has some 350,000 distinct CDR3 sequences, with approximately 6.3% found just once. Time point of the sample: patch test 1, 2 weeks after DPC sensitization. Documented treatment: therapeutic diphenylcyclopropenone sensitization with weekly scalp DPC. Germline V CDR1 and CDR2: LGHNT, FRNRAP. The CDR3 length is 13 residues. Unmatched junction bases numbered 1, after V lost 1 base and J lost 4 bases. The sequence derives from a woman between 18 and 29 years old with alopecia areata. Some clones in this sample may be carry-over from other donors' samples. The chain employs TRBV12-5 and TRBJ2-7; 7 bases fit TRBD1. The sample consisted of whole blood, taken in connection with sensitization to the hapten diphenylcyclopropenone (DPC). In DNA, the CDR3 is TGTGCTAGTGGTTTGGCCAGGGGGTACGAGCAGTACTTC. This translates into CASGLARGYEQYF.